Sequencing of this TCR beta chain was carried out in a study of T cell clones after liver transplantation (dated by TCRdb to between 2019 and 2020). General notes on the study: Samples were obtained from ITN030ST, a randomized trial in which withdrawal of immunosuppression was attempted within 2 years of liver transplantation. Tolerance was defined as complete withdrawal of immunosuppression for at least one year without a rise in liver enzymes beyond twice the upper limit of normal. Subjects received no induction therapy and standard immunosuppression until randomization at 12-24 months post-transplant. Of the eight recipients, a few were HCV-positive, while the remaining recipients had been transplanted for non-autoimmune, non-viral indications. Blood samples were collected pre-transplant, pre-randomization before withdrawal, and post-randomization after either complete withdrawal or failed withdrawal. Donor-reactive T cell clones were identified using TCRbeta sequencing after a pre-transplant mixed lymphocyte reaction and were then followed in post-transplant blood. As an antigen-independent comparator for donor-reactive sequences, third party-reactive TCRbeta sequences were also identified from pre-transplant MLRs. The studied cohort comprised 8 liver transplant recipients, 3 classified as tolerant and 5 as non-tolerant.

As encoded in the germline V gene, CDR1 is SNHLY while CDR2 is FYNNEI. Trimming at the junction amounts to 8 bases on V and 0 bases on J, and the germline ends lie 10 bases apart. Taken from cysteine to phenylalanine, the CDR3 has 13 residues. Only CDR3 DNA remains: 39 bases, in frame from the first base. Overall results and qualifications from the work: After accounting for repertoire turnover, donor-reactive detection was significantly reduced in 7 of 8 subjects for CD4 and 8 of 8 for CD8. In a couple of subjects, low numbers of available donor cells limited the measurable donor-reactive repertoire. Donor-reactive sequences declined more than third party-reactive ones, suggesting partial antigen-specific deletion unrelated to withdrawal success. Since no allograft tissue specimens were available, donor-reactive T cells may have migrated into the graft instead of being deleted. The conclusions were considered preliminary, being limited by small, heterogeneous patient numbers and non-standardized post-transplant time points. Circulating donor-reactive CD4 TCRbeta sequences fell significantly post-transplant in 5 of 8 subjects, irrespective of tolerance or HCV status.

Unstimulated PBMCs, after thawing, were stained for CD3, CD4 and CD8 and then FACS-sorted into CD3+CD4+ and CD3+CD8+ populations. All 8 studied subjects were randomized to immunosuppression withdrawal. The Qiagen DNeasy Blood and Tissue Kit was used for genomic DNA isolation. A remark on this clone: The specificity of this receptor is unknown. One base away there is no much larger clone; base qualities are not given.

Using immunoSEQ, frozen genomic DNA was subjected to high-throughput TCRbeta CDR3 sequencing, a process that included PCR amplification, mapping, bias correction and internal controls. Turning to the authors' computational methods: Only productive rearrangements were retained, and each unique TCRbeta sequence was defined by its CDR3 nucleotide sequence together with its V and J gene. Donor-reactive sequences required at least 5-fold expansion in CFSE-low cells versus unstimulated pre-transplant cells and at least 0.01% frequency. To ensure at least 90% detection power, minimum frequency thresholds were set for each subject based on that subject's lowest-template unstimulated sample. Jensen-Shannon divergence between the top 1000 TCRbeta sequences post- versus pre-transplant served as the measure of repertoire turnover. Two-sided Fisher's exact tests were used to test for changes in how often donor-reactive sequences were detected. TCRdb took this table from immuneACCESS and kept in-frame rearrangements with V and J called. Such tables lack part of the clones; where checked against another copy, unresolved V genes explain under half of the gap, and the rest is unexplained. V, J and clone size are those of that table, while D and trimming were read from the DNA. Counted in this sample were 55,000 to 75,000 clones; about 73% of them appeared once. 2.5% to 3% of the sample is in the top ten clones.

Material: CD4+ T cells from blood, obtained at the roughly 15-month timepoint. The receptor chain draws on TRBV2 and TRBJ1-1; perhaps TRBD1 is the D gene, with 5 bases matching. The TCR sequence derives from a human patient who received a liver transplant. Donor T cells from the graft may be present among the T cells after a transplant. The CDR3 here reads CASHQGLNTEAFF. The DNA is TGTGCCAGCCACCAGGGCCTGAACACTGAAGCTTTCTTT.